One sample yielded the 8 T cell receptor beta chains listed below, sequenced in a study of T cell repertoires in cytomegalovirus infection. Which antigens these TCRs recognize remains unknown. TCRdb ran MiXCR on the reads and lists one entry per CDR3 protein. The sample yields 830,000 or so distinct CDR3 sequences, about 33% seen once. Sequencing was performed on cultured CD8+ T cells from PBMCs, taken from culture after CMV antigen stimulation. The receptors were sampled from a human donor in good health (CMV status not recorded). Some clones in this sample may be carry-over from other donors' samples.

The table lists this clonotype with a few counts. The CDR3 region is CASSALRGELFF. The CDR3 coding sequence is TGTGCCAGCAGCGCGCTTAGGGGGGAACTGTTTTTT. V gene TRBV12-3 or TRBV12-4 combines with J gene TRBJ1-4, with a tentative D call TRBD1 (6 bases). V lost 6 bases and J 12 bases, leaving 14 bases between the germline ends. The CDR3 is made up of 12 amino acids.

The chain is built from TRBV7-9 and TRBJ2-4, with 9 bases matching TRBD1. The CDR3 consists of 18 residues. Germline assignment: CDR1 SEHNR and CDR2 FQNEAQ (reference sequence). V trimming: 3 bases; J trimming: 10 bases; junction bases outside the gene matches: 19. The CDR3: CASSLGGQGRGMGPIQYF. CDR3 sequence (DNA): TGTGCCAGCAGCTTGGGGGGACAGGGCCGGGGAATGGGTCCTATTCAGTACTTC. The whole variable domain, filled in from reference TRBV7-9 and TRBJ2-4, reads DTGVSQNPRHKITKRGQNVTFRCDPISEHNRLYWYRQTLGQGPEFLTYFQNEAQLEKSRLLSDRFSAERPKGSFSTLEIQRTEQGDSAMYLCASSLGGQGRGMGPIQYFGAGTRLSVL.

V gene TRBV7-8 combines with J gene TRBJ2-7; 8 nucleotides agree with TRBD1. CDR1 is SGHVS and CDR2 is FQNEAQ in the germline V gene. After removal of 5 bases from V and 6 bases from J, the junction contained 15 bases not matched to a gene. The CDR3 sequence is 16 residues long. As DNA, the CDR3 is TGTGCCAGCAGCCCTAGATCGGGACAGGTGGTTAGCGAGCAGTACTTC. As protein: CASSPRSGQVVSEQYF.

This sequence joins TRBV20-1 and TRBJ2-2; D ambiguous. This CDR3 comprises 18 residues. Trimming stripped 0 bases from V and 4 bases from J, with 21 bases between. Germline V lookup: CDR1 DFQATT, CDR2 SNEGSKA (reference sequence). The CDR3 bases are TGCAGTGCTAGAGATCGTTATAATTGGGGATCCAGCACCGGGGAGCTGTTTTTT. Its translation: CSARDRYNWGSSTGELFF.

V and J are TRBV12-3 or TRBV12-4 and TRBJ1-2; D is uncertain. The CDR3 length is 13 residues. The V end lost 6 bases, the J end lost 4 bases, and 12 bases lay between the germline ends. The chain's CDR3 is CASSHGRAYGYTF. As DNA, the CDR3 is TGTGCCAGCAGCCACGGGAGGGCCTATGGCTACACCTTC.

This clonotype was picked up a small number of times. A read error may account for a junction end that differs from germline. The chain recombines TRBV2 with TRBJ1-1, with D hard to call. This CDR3 region has 11 residues. CDR1 is SNHLY, CDR2 FYNNEI, per germline. This CDR3 is CASKMNSEAFF. CDR3 in DNA: TGTGCCAGCAAGATGAACAGTGAAGCTTTCTTT.

This clonotype appeared many times. Here the CDR3 reads CASTPDSMNTEAFF. CDR3 in DNA: TGTGCCAGCACTCCGGACAGCATGAACACTGAAGCTTTCTTT. V and J are TRBV6-5 and TRBJ1-1, with D maybe TRBD1 (6 bases). The CDR3 is 14 residues long. With 7 bases removed from V and 0 bases from J, the gap between germline ends came to 12 bases. Germline V gene data show CDR1 as MNHEY and CDR2 as SVGAGI.

Concerning this clonotype: The junction shows a germline mismatch at one end, possibly a read error. The chain joins TRBV4-1 to TRBJ1-5; D is unclear. The CDR3 consists of 13 residues. Germline loops: CDR1 MGHRA, CDR2 YSYEKL. The CDR3 here is CANSQDSNQPQHF. The CDR3 region has the DNA TGCGCCAACAGCCAGGATAGCAATCAGCCCCAGCATTTT.